This TCR beta chain was identified in a study of cytotoxic CD8 clonotypes in ibrutinib-treated CLL. Study-level results: The study found baseline clonality above age-matched healthy donors, tracking circulating CD8+ T-cell counts. Sampling times, which were not matched between the groups, differed between sustained-remission patients and progressing patients.

A note on this clone: Antigen: not known.

The germline V gene encodes CDR1 MNHNS and CDR2 SASEGT. V was cut by 5 bases and J by 5 bases, with 18 bases left in between. The CDR3 consists of 15 residues. T cells were sequenced at a targeted depth of 1 in 200,000 to 1 in 1 million. This table comes from immunoSEQ multiplex PCR, and its TCRdb copy is limited to in-frame clones, with some not included. Found here are some 150,000 clones, around three quarters of them singletons; the top ten hold around a quarter. This receptor was obtained from a human donor with chronic lymphocytic leukemia. Sample: PBMCs, taken after 12 months of ibrutinib treatment. V gene TRBV6-1 combines with J gene TRBJ1-2, with D hard to call. Here the CDR3 reads CASSPTLYQAYGYTF. The CDR3, as DNA: TGTGCCAGCAGTCCCACCCTCTATCAGGCTTATGGCTACACCTTC.